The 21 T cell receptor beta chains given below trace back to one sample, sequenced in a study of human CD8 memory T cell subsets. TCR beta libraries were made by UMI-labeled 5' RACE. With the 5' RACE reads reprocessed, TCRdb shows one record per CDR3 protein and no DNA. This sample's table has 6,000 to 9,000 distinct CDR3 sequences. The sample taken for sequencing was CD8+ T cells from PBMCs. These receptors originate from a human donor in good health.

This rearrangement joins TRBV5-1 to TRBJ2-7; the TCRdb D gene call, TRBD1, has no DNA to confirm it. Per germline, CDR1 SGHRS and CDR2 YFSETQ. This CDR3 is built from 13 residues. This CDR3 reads CASSSTGFYEQYF.

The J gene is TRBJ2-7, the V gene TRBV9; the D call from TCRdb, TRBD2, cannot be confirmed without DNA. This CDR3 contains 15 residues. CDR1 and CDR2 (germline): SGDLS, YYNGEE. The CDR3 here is CASSYGGTTLYEQYF.

This CDR3 is CASSLQQGAREQYF. The chain couples TRBV27 to TRBJ2-7; the TCRdb D gene call, TRBD1, has no DNA to confirm it. The CDR3 runs 14 residues. Germline CDR1 MNHEY, CDR2 SMNVEV (reference sequence).

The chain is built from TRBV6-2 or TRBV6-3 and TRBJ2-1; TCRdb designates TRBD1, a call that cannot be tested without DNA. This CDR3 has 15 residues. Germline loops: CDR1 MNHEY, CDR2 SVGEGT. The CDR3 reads CASSDGTTGLDEQFF.

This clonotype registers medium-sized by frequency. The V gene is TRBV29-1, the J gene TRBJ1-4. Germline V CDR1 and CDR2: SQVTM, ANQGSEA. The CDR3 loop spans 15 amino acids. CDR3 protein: CSVGLRLATNEKLFF.

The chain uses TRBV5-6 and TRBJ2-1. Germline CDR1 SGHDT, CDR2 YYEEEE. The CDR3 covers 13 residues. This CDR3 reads CASSSLSYNEQFF. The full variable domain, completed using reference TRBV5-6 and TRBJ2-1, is DAGVTQSPTHLIKTRGQQVTLRCSPKSGHDTVSWYQQALGQGPQFIFQYYEEEERQRGNFPDRFSGHQFPNYSSELNVNALLLGDSALYLCASSSLSYNEQFFGPGTRLTVL.

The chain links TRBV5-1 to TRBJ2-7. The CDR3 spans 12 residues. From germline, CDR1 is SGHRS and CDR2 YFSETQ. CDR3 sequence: CASRGGDYEQYF.

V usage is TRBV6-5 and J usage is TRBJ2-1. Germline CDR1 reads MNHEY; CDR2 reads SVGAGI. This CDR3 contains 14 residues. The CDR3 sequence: CASSYANSINEQFF.

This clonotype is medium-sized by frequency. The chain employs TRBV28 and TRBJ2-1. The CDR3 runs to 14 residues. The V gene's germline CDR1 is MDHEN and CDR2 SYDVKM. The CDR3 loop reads CASGLAGLYNEQFF.

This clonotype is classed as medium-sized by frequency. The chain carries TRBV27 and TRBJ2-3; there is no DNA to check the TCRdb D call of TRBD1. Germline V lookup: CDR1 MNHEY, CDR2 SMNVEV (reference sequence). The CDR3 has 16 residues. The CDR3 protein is CASSSLSGGNADTQYF.

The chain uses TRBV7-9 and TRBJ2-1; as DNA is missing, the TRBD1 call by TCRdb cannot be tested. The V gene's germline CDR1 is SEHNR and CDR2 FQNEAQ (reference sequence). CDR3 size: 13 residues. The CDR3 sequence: CASSSRTGDEQFF. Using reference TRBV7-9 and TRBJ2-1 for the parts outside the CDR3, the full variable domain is DTGVSQNPRHKITKRGQNVTFRCDPISEHNRLYWYRQTLGQGPEFLTYFQNEAQLEKSRLLSDRFSAERPKGSFSTLEIQRTEQGDSAMYLCASSSRTGDEQFFGPGTRLTVL.

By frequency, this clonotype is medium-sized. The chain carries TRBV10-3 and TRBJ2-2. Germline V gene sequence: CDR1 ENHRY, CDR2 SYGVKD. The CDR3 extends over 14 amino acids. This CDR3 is CAINSVGNTGELFF.

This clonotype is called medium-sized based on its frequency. The CDR3 sequence: CASSYSGRTEQYF. The genes are TRBV6-5 and TRBJ2-7. Germline CDR1 reads MNHEY; CDR2 reads SVGAGI. The CDR3 totals 13 residues.

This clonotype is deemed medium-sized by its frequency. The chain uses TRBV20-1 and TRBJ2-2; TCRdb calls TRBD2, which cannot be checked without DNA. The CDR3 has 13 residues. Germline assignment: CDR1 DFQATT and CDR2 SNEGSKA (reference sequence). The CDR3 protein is CRGLAANTGELFF.

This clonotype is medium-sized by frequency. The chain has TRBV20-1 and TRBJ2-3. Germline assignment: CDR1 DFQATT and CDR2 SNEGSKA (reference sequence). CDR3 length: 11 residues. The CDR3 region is CSARSDPTQYF.

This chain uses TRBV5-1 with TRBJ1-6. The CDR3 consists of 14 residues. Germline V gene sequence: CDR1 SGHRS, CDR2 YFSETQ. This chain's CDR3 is CASSSAGGVSPLHF. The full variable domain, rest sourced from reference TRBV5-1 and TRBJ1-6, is KAGVTQTPRYLIKTRGQQVTLSCSPISGHRSVSWYQQTPGQGLQFLFEYFSETQRNKGNFPGRFSGRQFSNSRSEMNVSTLELGDSALYLCASSSAGGVSPLHFGNGTRLTVT.

CDR3 in amino acids: CASSPPWVLNEKLFF. The chain carries TRBV21-1 and TRBJ1-4. TRBV21-1 is an annotated pseudogene. The CDR3 loop spans 15 amino acids.

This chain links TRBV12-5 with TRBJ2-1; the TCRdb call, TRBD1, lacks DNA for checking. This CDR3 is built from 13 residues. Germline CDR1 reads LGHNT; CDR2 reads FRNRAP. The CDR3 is CASGLFRGNEQFF.

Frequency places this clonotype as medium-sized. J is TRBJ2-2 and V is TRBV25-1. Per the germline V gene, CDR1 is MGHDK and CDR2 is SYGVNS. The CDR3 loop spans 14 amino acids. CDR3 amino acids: CASGPLLNTGELFF.

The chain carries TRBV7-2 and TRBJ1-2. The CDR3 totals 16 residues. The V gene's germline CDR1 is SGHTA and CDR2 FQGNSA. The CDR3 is CASSLGVGRLGYGYTF.

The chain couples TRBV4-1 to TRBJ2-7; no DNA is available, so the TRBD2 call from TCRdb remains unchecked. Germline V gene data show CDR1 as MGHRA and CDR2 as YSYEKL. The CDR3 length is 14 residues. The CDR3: CASQTLAGPYEQYF.